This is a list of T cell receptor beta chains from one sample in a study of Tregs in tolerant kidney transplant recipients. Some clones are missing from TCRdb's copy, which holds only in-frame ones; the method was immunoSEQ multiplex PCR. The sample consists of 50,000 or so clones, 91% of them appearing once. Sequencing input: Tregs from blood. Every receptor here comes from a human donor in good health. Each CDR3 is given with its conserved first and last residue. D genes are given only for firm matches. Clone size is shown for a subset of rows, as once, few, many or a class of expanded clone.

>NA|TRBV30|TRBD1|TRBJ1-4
CAWSVLPDRGEKLFF
TGTGCCTGGAGTGTCCTCCCGGACAGGGGAGAAAAACTGTTTTTT
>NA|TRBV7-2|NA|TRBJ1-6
CASSWNRGNSPLHF
TGTGCCAGCAGCTGGAATCGCGGTAATTCACCCCTCCACTTT
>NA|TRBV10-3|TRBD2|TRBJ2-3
CAISESPGGAIDTQYF
TGTGCCATCAGTGAGTCCCCCGGGGGGGCCATCGATACGCAGTATTTT
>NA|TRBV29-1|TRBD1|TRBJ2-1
CSVAGTGGTTYSYNEQFF
TGCAGCGTTGCCGGGACAGGGGGCACAACTTACTCCTACAATGAGCAGTTCTTC
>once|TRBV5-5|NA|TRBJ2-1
CASSLGVNSYNEQFF
TGTGCCAGCAGCTTGGGGGTGAACTCCTACAATGAGCAGTTCTTC
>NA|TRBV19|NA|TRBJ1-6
CASSPGLVSPLHF
TGTGCCAGTAGTCCCGGGTTGGTTTCACCCCTCCACTTT
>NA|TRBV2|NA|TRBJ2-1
CASSEGGGGEQFF
TGTGCCAGCAGTGAAGGAGGGGGGGGTGAGCAGTTCTTC
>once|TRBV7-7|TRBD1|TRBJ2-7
CASSLEGTGIGEQYF
TGTGCTAGCAGCTTAGAGGGGACAGGGATCGGCGAGCAGTACTTC
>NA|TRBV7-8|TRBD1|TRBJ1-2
CASSSRQGNYGYTF
TGTGCCAGCAGCTCCCGACAGGGGAACTATGGCTACACCTTC
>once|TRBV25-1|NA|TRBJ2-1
CASSEWWRSLVF
TGTGCCAGCAGTGAATGGTGGCGCTCGTTGGTCTTC
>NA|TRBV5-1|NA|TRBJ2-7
CASSPPGLRGAYEQYF
TGCGCCAGCAGCCCCCCGGGCCTCAGGGGAGCCTACGAGCAGTACTTC
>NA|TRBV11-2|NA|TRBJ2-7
CASSLIGSLEQYF
TGTGCCAGCAGCTTAATCGGGTCCCTGGAGCAGTACTTC
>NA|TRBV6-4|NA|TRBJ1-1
CASSDFGTPNTEAFF
TGTGCCAGCAGTGACTTCGGGACACCGAACACTGAAGCTTTCTTT
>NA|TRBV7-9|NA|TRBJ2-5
CASSLGQGIGETQYF
TGTGCCAGCAGCTTAGGCCAGGGGATCGGGGAGACCCAGTACTTC
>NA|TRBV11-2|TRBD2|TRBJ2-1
CASSLVAGGLGEQFF
TGTGCCAGCAGCTTAGTGGCGGGAGGGCTAGGGGAGCAGTTCTTC
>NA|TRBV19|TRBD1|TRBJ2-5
CASSISGTGVMPQYF
TGTGCCAGTAGTATTTCTGGGACAGGGGTAATGCCCCAGTACTTC
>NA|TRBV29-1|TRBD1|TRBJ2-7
CSVAKTGGSFEQYF
TGCAGCGTAGCGAAGACAGGGGGCTCGTTCGAGCAGTACTTC
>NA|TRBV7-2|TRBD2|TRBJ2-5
CASSLGLAVQETQYF
TGTGCCAGCAGCTTAGGGCTAGCGGTCCAAGAGACCCAGTACTTC
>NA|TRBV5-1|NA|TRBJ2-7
CASSLSKSSYEQYF
TGCGCCAGCAGTCTGTCCAAAAGCTCCTACGAGCAGTACTTC
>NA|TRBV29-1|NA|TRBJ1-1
CSVEERGFNTEAFF
TGCAGCGTTGAAGAACGGGGGTTCAACACTGAAGCTTTCTTT
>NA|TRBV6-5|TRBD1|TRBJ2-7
CASSTRTGSYEQYF
TGTGCCAGCAGTACCCGGACAGGGTCCTACGAGCAGTACTTC
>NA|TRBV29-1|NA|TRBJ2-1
CSVGTGPWGMHEQFF
TGCAGCGTTGGAACAGGACCCTGGGGGATGCATGAGCAGTTCTTC
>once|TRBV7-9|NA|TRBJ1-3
CASSLALNTIYF
TGTGCCAGCAGCTTAGCGCTAAACACCATATATTTT
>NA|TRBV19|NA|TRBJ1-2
CASRAPGVSYGYTF
TGTGCCAGTAGAGCCCCGGGGGTGAGCTATGGCTACACCTTC